This TCR beta chain was sequenced for a study of T cells in Graves' hyperthyroidism and ophthalmopathy. The study's findings and limits: Ophthalmopathy and stable hyperthyroidism were told apart by a 13 V-J model. Among clonotypes expanded in thyroid above 0.001, most were also found in blood.

V lost 4 bases, J lost 1 base, and 2 bases stayed unmatched. The CDR3 contains 15 residues. Germline CDR1 MNHEY, CDR2 SVGEGT. RNA transcripts yielded amplified TCR beta CDR3 regions. A set of HTBI primers served as the primers for a first-round RT-PCR of the TCR CDR3. TCRdb passed the multiplex PCR reads through MiXCR, listing each CDR3 protein once. This table holds around 600,000 distinct CDR3 sequences, more than 15% found once. Uncontrolled infection, other autoimmune disease, pregnancy or lactation barred patients from enrollment. Clinical symptoms, serum thyroxine, TRAb, thyroid ultrasound and orbital computed tomography informed diagnoses. This clonotype has a handful of counts. Its antigen is currently unknown.

This chain links TRBV6-2 or TRBV6-3 with TRBJ1-5; 9 nucleotides match TRBD1. Material: blood. This TCR derives from a woman aged 25 to 45 with Graves' hyperthyroidism. CDR3 in amino acids: CASSWTGDSNQPQHF. The CDR3 DNA reads TGTGCCAGCAGTTGGACAGGGGACAGCAATCAGCCCCAGCATTTT.